These 30 T cell receptor beta chains originate from one sample sequenced in a study of OX40 agonist ivuxolimab in advanced cancers. Some clones are missing from TCRdb's copy, which holds only in-frame ones; the method was immunoSEQ multiplex PCR. This sample has 60,000 to 100,000 clones, with around 92% found just once. The sequenced sample was CD4+ or CD8+ T cells sorted from blood, obtained in a trial of the OX40 agonist ivuxolimab. These receptors were collected from an adult with an advanced solid tumor such as melanoma, head and neck, liver or kidney cancer.

The V call is TRBV7-2, the J call TRBJ1-2; D is perhaps TRBD1 (6 bases). The CDR3 sequence is 14 residues long. The germline gives CDR1 SGHTA, CDR2 FQGNSA. The V gene lost 5 bases and the J gene lost 8 bases, with 18 bases spanning the gap. CDR3 DNA: TGTGCCAGCAGCCCAGAACAAACAGGGCGCGGCTACACCTTC. Protein sequence: CASSPEQTGRGYTF. Using reference TRBV7-2 and TRBJ1-2 for the parts outside the CDR3, the full variable domain is GAGVSQSPSNKVTEKGKDVELRCDPISGHTALYWYRQSLGQGLEFLIYFQGNSAPDKSGLPSDRFSAERTGGSVSTLTIQRTQQEDSAVYLCASSPEQTGRGYTFGSGTRLTVV.

This chain links TRBV5-6 with TRBJ2-5, with TRBD2 as a possible D gene (5 bases). V lost 1 base and J lost 2, with 15 bases in between. CDR1 SGHDT and CDR2 YYEEEE come from the germline V gene. CDR3 length: 16 residues. CDR3 DNA: TGTGCCAGCAGCTTGAGAGGGATACTATTTCAAGAGACCCAGTACTTC. This translates into CASSLRGILFQETQYF.

The chain recombines TRBV6-6 with TRBJ2-2; D may be TRBD1 (5 bases). Germline CDR1 and CDR2: MNHNY and SVGAGI (reference sequence). Trimming stripped 0 bases from V and 7 bases from J, with 12 bases between. This CDR3 spans 15 amino acids. The DNA of the CDR3 is TGTGCCAGCAGTTACTCGCACAGGTGGGGCGGGGAGCTGTTTTTT. Translated, it gives CASSYSHRWGGELFF.

The rearrangement joins TRBV28 to TRBJ2-3, with 11 positions matching TRBD2. Trimming removed 6 bases from V and 5 bases from J; junction bases left unmatched: 4. The CDR3 totals 14 residues. Germline CDR1 and CDR2: MDHEN and SYDVKM. The CDR3 sequence is CASRILAGVDTQYF. Written as DNA, the CDR3 is TGTGCCAGCAGGATACTAGCGGGAGTAGATACGCAGTATTTT.

The gene calls are TRBV29-1 and TRBJ2-3; unclear D gene. This CDR3 has 11 amino acids. The V and J ends lost 5 bases and 2 bases respectively, with 5 bases between them. Germline V CDR1 and CDR2: SQVTM, ANQGSEA. The CDR3 here is CSVPPTDTQYF. The CDR3, as DNA: TGCAGCGTTCCCCCCACAGATACGCAGTATTTT.

The chain couples TRBV7-2 to TRBJ2-1; 16 bases are a match to TRBD2. There are 15 residues in the CDR3. After removal of 4 bases from V and 8 bases from J, the junction contained 2 bases not matched to a gene. CDR1 is SGHTA, CDR2 FQGNSA, per germline. CDR3 nucleotide sequence: TGTGCCAGCAGCTGGGGACTAGCGGGAGGGGATGAGCAGTTCTTC. This sequence encodes CASSWGLAGGDEQFF.

This clone was found once. The chain is built from TRBV28 and TRBJ2-1; D gene ambiguous. The CDR3 spans 15 residues. Germline V CDR1 and CDR2: MDHEN, SYDVKM. Trimming shortened V by 3 bases and J by 2 bases, and 11 bases separated the two germline ends. The CDR3 loop reads CASSFRSHTYNEQFF. The CDR3 DNA sequence: TGTGCCAGCAGTTTCCGCTCCCACACCTACAATGAGCAGTTCTTC.

The gene calls are TRBV5-4 and TRBJ2-7; D call uncertain. There are 13 residues in the CDR3. The germline gives CDR1 SGHNT, CDR2 YYREEE (reference sequence). V was shortened by 4 bases and J by 3 bases, with 11 bases between the two germline ends. The CDR3 DNA reads TGTGCCAGCAGCCCGGGTCCATACTACGAGCAGTACTTC. This gives the protein CASSPGPYYEQYF.

The chain combines TRBV7-2 with TRBJ2-3; no reliable D call. V was trimmed by 5 bases and J by 0 bases, leaving 15 bases between them. Germline CDR1 is SGHTA and CDR2 is FQGNSA. The CDR3 has 16 amino acids. DNA of the CDR3: TGTGCCAGCAGCCTTAACCTAGGCCCTAGCACAGATACGCAGTATTTT. Translated, it gives CASSLNLGPSTDTQYF.

In its sample, this clone was seen once. This CDR3 is CASSLDPGGDTQYF. The CDR3 DNA reads as TGTGCCAGCAGCTTAGATCCGGGCGGAGATACGCAGTATTTT. The chain joins TRBV11-3 to TRBJ2-3; D gene uncertain. Trimming took off 0 bases at V and 5 bases at J, with 9 bases between the two ends. The CDR3 length is 14 residues. Per germline, CDR1 SGHNT and CDR2 YENEEA.

V is TRBV4-3 and J is TRBJ2-3; D ambiguous. The CDR3 extends over 14 amino acids. Germline V CDR1 and CDR2: LGHNA, YSLEER. V dropped 1 base and J dropped 5 bases, with 10 bases sitting between them. The CDR3 here is CASSQGLVGDTQYF. The CDR3 bases are TGCGCCAGCAGCCAAGGGCTAGTTGGAGATACGCAGTATTTT.

The chain has TRBV19 and TRBJ2-7; a possible D gene is TRBD2 (5 bases). Germline CDR1 reads LNHDA; CDR2 reads SQIVND (reference sequence). Trimming shortened V by 3 bases and J by 1 base, and 13 bases separated the two germline ends. The CDR3 runs 15 residues. The CDR3 loop is CASSISILGSYEQYF. The CDR3 bases are TGTGCCAGTAGTATCTCGATACTAGGTTCCTACGAGCAGTACTTC.

The chain employs TRBV28 and TRBJ2-5; D gene uncertain. The CDR3 spans 13 residues. Germline CDR1 is MDHEN and CDR2 is SYDVKM. V lost 5 bases, J lost 1 base, and 8 bases lay in between. CDR3 sequence: CASSPTTQETQYF. The CDR3 DNA reads TGTGCCAGCAGTCCGACGACCCAAGAGACCCAGTACTTC.

The CDR3 reads CASSQDSGSRTYEQYF. DNA of the CDR3: TGCGCCAGCAGCCAAGATAGCGGGAGTAGAACCTACGAGCAGTACTTC. The chain uses TRBV4-3 and TRBJ2-5; TRBD2 matches 9 bases. The tail of the sequence fits TRBJ2-7 better, so the J call may be wrong. The CDR3 is 16 amino acids. Germline V gene sequence: CDR1 LGHNA, CDR2 YSLEER.

The V and J genes are TRBV25-1 and TRBJ2-1, with D possibly being TRBD1 (6 bases). Looked up from germline, CDR1 is MGHDK and CDR2 is SYGVNS. The CDR3 loop spans 13 amino acids. V was shortened by 4 bases and J by 2 bases, with 6 bases between the two germline ends. The CDR3 is CASSGGPYNEQFF. The DNA of the CDR3 is TGTGCCAGCAGTGGGGGGCCCTACAATGAGCAGTTCTTC.

The chain joins TRBV6-1 to TRBJ2-7; 7 positions agree with TRBD1. Germline V gene sequence: CDR1 MNHNS, CDR2 SASEGT. V lost 6 bases, J lost 5 bases, and 4 bases stayed unmatched. The CDR3 has 12 amino acids. This CDR3 is CASSGTVDEQYF. CDR3 nucleotides: TGTGCCAGCAGCGGGACAGTAGACGAGCAGTACTTC.

This sequence joins TRBV10-3 and TRBJ1-1; D remains ambiguous. Trimming took 0 bases from V and 6 from J, leaving 5 bases between them. This CDR3 contains 12 residues. The germline V gene has CDR1 ENHRY and CDR2 SYGVKD. CDR3 loop: CAISESRAEAFF. In DNA, the CDR3 is TGTGCCATCAGTGAGTCTCGGGCTGAAGCTTTCTTT.

This clone was observed a single time. The rearrangement links TRBV28 to TRBJ1-1; D is unclear. Germline lookup yields CDR1 MDHEN and CDR2 SYDVKM. The V end lost 10 bases, the J end lost 8 bases, and 17 bases lay between the germline ends. CDR3 length equals 12 residues. The CDR3 loop is CAIEGNYEEAFF. CDR3 coding DNA: TGTGCCATCGAGGGAAATTACGAAGAAGCTTTCTTT.

The chain links TRBV7-2 to TRBJ2-1, with TRBD2 matching 13 bases. The CDR3 covers 15 residues. V was pared by 4 bases and J by 5 bases, with 2 bases of the junction left unmatched. The germline gives CDR1 SGHTA, CDR2 FQGNSA. CDR3 sequence reads: CASSSGLAGNNEQFF. CDR3 nucleotides: TGTGCCAGCAGCTCGGGACTAGCGGGAAACAATGAGCAGTTCTTC. The full variable domain, in which reference TRBV7-2 and TRBJ2-1 provide the parts outside the CDR3, is GAGVSQSPSNKVTEKGKDVELRCDPISGHTALYWYRQSLGQGLEFLIYFQGNSAPDKSGLPSDRFSAERTGGSVSTLTIQRTQQEDSAVYLCASSSGLAGNNEQFFGPGTRLTVL.

This chain links TRBV18 with TRBJ1-2, with D uncertain. The ends were cut back, 2 bases at V and 0 bases at J, with 19 bases in the middle. The CDR3 consists of 18 residues. Per the germline V gene, CDR1 is KGHSH and CDR2 is LQKENI. The CDR3 protein is CASSPNVAVGRSNYGYTF. CDR3 coding DNA: TGTGCCAGCTCACCAAATGTCGCGGTGGGCAGGTCTAACTATGGCTACACCTTC.

The DNA of the CDR3 is TGTGCCAGCGAAACCACCGGGACTAGCGGGAAAACTGGGGACGAGCAGTACTTC. This encodes CASETTGTSGKTGDEQYF. The V gene is TRBV2, the J gene TRBJ2-7, with TRBD2 matching 13 bases. The CDR3 sequence is 18 residues long. Trimming removed 8 bases from V and 5 bases from J; junction bases left unmatched: 18. Germline lookup yields CDR1 SNHLY and CDR2 FYNNEI.

V and J are TRBV11-3 and TRBJ2-5, with D tentatively TRBD1 or TRBD2 (5 bases each). The CDR3 has 14 residues. V was cut by 5 bases and J by 3 bases, with 13 bases left in between. Germline CDR1 reads SGHNT; CDR2 reads YENEEA. The CDR3 protein is CASSMSRGKETQYF. The CDR3 DNA is TGTGCCAGCAGCATGTCCCGGGGCAAAGAGACCCAGTACTTC.

This chain joins TRBV6-4 and TRBJ1-2; 7 positions match TRBD1. The V and J ends lost 6 bases and 8 bases, in that order; junction bases with no gene match: 9. CDR3 length equals 13 residues. Looked up from germline, CDR1 is MRHNA and CDR2 is SNTAGT. The CDR3 DNA follows: TGTGCCAGCAGCCAAGGGGGCAACTTAGGCTACACCTTC. As protein: CASSQGGNLGYTF.

The rearrangement links TRBV30 to TRBJ2-7; possibly TRBD2 for D (6 bases). The germline CDR1 and CDR2 sequences are GTSNPN and SVGIG (reference sequence). The germline V and J ends were trimmed by 2 bases and 0 bases, with 11 bases remaining between them. This CDR3 is 14 amino acids long. The CDR3 protein is CAWSRLADSYEQYF. CDR3 DNA sequence: TGTGCCTGGAGTCGGTTAGCGGACTCCTACGAGCAGTACTTC.

The rearrangement links TRBV5-6 to TRBJ1-3, with 7 bases aligning to TRBD1. The CDR3 length is 16 residues. With 4 bases clipped from V and 0 bases from J, the junction kept 7 bases outside the gene matches. In germline, CDR1 is SGHDT, CDR2 YYEEEE. The CDR3 DNA reads as TGTGCCAGCAGCCCCGACAGGGCGAGCTCTGGAAACACCATATATTTT. Translation: CASSPDRASSGNTIYF.

The chain links TRBV4-1 to TRBJ1-3; D unclear. Germline CDR1 is MGHRA and CDR2 is YSYEKL. The CDR3 runs 17 residues. The V gene lost 0 bases and the J gene lost 0 bases, with 12 bases spanning the gap. The chain's CDR3 is CASSQEGTSNSGNTIYF. The CDR3 DNA is TGCGCCAGCAGCCAAGAGGGAACCTCTAACTCTGGAAACACCATATATTTT.

The chain couples TRBV7-9 to TRBJ2-7, with a possible D match to TRBD2 (5 bases). The CDR3 is 17 residues long. Germline V gene sequence: CDR1 SEHNR, CDR2 FQNEAQ (reference sequence). The ends were cut back, 0 bases at V and 2 bases at J, with 17 bases in the middle. The CDR3 DNA reads as TGTGCCAGCAGCTTAGCGTCGACGGCGAGGGCAACCTACGAGCAGTACTTC. Encoded protein: CASSLASTARATYEQYF.

The rearrangement uses TRBV12-5 and TRBJ1-5; no firm D call. This CDR3 spans 20 amino acids. V was clipped by 1 base and J by 1 base, with 23 bases between them. Germline CDR1 LGHNT, CDR2 FRNRAP. The CDR3 region has the DNA TGTGCTAGTGGTTTGGGACAATTTAGTCCACGGACGGCCAGCAATCAGCCCCAGCATTTT. It translates to CASGLGQFSPRTASNQPQHF. The full variable domain, its missing parts supplied by reference TRBV12-5 and TRBJ1-5, is DARVTQTPRHKVTEMGQEVTMRCQPILGHNTVFWYRQTMMQGLELLAYFRNRAPLDDSGMPKDRFSAEMPDATLATLKIQPSEPRDSAVYFCASGLGQFSPRTASNQPQHFGDGTRLSIL.

The rearrangement joins TRBV5-6 to TRBJ2-1; possibly TRBD2 for D (6 bases). Trimming cost V 3 bases and J 4 bases, with 17 bases left between them. The CDR3 extends over 16 amino acids. CDR1 and CDR2 from the germline V gene are SGHDT and YYEEEE. This CDR3 is CASSSEYGSGYNEQFF. The CDR3 DNA reads TGTGCCAGCAGCTCGGAGTATGGTAGCGGTTACAATGAGCAGTTCTTC.

Concerning this clone: Its ends do not fully match the called genes, so a read error is possible. V gene TRBV28 combines with J gene TRBJ2-5, with a possible D match to TRBD1 (6 bases). CDR3 length equals 15 residues. Germline lookup yields CDR1 MDHEN and CDR2 SYDVKM. The CDR3 is CASNLGGEGGETQYF. CDR3 sequence (DNA): TGTGCCAGCAATTTAGGGGGAGAAGGAGGAGAGACCCAGTACTTC.